These T cell receptor beta chains were read from a single sample in a study of shared clonotypes between healthy human individuals. The data were produced by immunoSEQ multiplex PCR, yet TCRdb's version contains in-frame clones alone and is incomplete. The repertoire includes 2.3 million or so clones, more than 80% of them detected once, and 0.39% sits in the top ten. The sequenced sample consisted of naive CD4+ T cells from PBMCs. All receptors derive from a man younger than 35 in good health. Some clones in this sample may be carry-over from other donors' samples. CDR3s include the opening cysteine and the closing phenylalanine or tryptophan. D genes are given only for firm matches. A clone size is listed for some rows: how often the clone was seen (once, few, many), or a class if it is expanded.

size: -
J: TRBJ2-3
D: TRBD2
V: TRBV2
DNA: TGTGCCAGCACCGTGGGACTAGCGGGACCCACAGATACGCAGTATTTT
CDR3: CASTVGLAGPTDTQYF

size: -
J: TRBJ2-4
D: -
V: TRBV29-1
DNA: TGCAGCCCCCGCGGTCTAAACATTCAGTACTTC
CDR3: CSPRGLNIQYF

size: -
J: TRBJ2-1
D: -
V: TRBV7-2
DNA: TGTGCCAGCAGCCCCTTGGATGAGCAGTTCTTC
CDR3: CASSPLDEQFF

size: -
J: TRBJ1-2
D: -
V: TRBV6-5
DNA: TGTGCCAGCAGTTATTTTGCGGGCGTCAATGGCTACACCTTC
CDR3: CASSYFAGVNGYTF

size: -
J: TRBJ2-1
D: -
V: TRBV27
DNA: TGTGCCAGCAGTTCACAGGGATTTCCCTACAATGAGCAGTTCTTC
CDR3: CASSSQGFPYNEQFF

size: -
J: TRBJ2-7
D: TRBD2
V: TRBV27
DNA: TGTGCCAGCAGTCTTAGACTAGCGGGACCCTACGAGCAGTACTTC
CDR3: CASSLRLAGPYEQYF

size: -
J: TRBJ1-4
D: -
V: TRBV18
DNA: TGTGCCAGCTCACAACAGGTGGCAACTAATGAAAAACTGTTTTTT
CDR3: CASSQQVATNEKLFF

size: -
J: TRBJ2-7
D: -
V: TRBV15
DNA: TGTGCCACCAGCAGAGACATTCCAGAACGCTCCTACGAGCAGTACTTC
CDR3: CATSRDIPERSYEQYF

size: few
J: TRBJ1-1
D: -
V: TRBV30
DNA: TGTGCCTGGATGGGCCTACGGGGTGAAGCTTTCTTT
CDR3: CAWMGLRGEAFF

size: -
J: TRBJ2-7
D: TRBD1
V: TRBV18
DNA: TGTGCCAGCTCACAGGGGGCTTACCCCTACGAGCAGTACTTC
CDR3: CASSQGAYPYEQYF

size: -
J: TRBJ1-3
D: -
V: TRBV7-9
DNA: TGTGCCAGCAGCCTCCCGGTGGCAGGGAACTCTGGAAACACCATATATTTT
CDR3: CASSLPVAGNSGNTIYF

size: -
J: TRBJ2-7
D: TRBD2
V: TRBV5-1
DNA: TGCGCCAGCAGCCGGGAGAGCGGGATTTACGAGCAGTACTTC
CDR3: CASSRESGIYEQYF

size: -
J: TRBJ2-1
D: -
V: TRBV27
DNA: TGTGCCAGCAGTTTTAGCGGAGGTTACAATGAGCAGTTCTTC
CDR3: CASSFSGGYNEQFF

size: -
J: TRBJ2-2
D: TRBD2
V: TRBV5-1
DNA: TGCGCCAGCAGCTTGGAGCCAGCGGGGGCGAACACCGGGGAGCTGTTTTTT
CDR3: CASSLEPAGANTGELFF

size: -
J: TRBJ2-7
D: TRBD2
V: TRBV25-1
DNA: TGTGCCAGCAGTACAGTAGCGGGAGGGCCCTACGAGCAGTACTTC
CDR3: CASSTVAGGPYEQYF

size: -
J: TRBJ1-2
D: -
V: TRBV3-1/TRBV3-2
DNA: TGTGCCAGCAGTCTTGGCTACACCTTC
CDR3: CASSLGYTF